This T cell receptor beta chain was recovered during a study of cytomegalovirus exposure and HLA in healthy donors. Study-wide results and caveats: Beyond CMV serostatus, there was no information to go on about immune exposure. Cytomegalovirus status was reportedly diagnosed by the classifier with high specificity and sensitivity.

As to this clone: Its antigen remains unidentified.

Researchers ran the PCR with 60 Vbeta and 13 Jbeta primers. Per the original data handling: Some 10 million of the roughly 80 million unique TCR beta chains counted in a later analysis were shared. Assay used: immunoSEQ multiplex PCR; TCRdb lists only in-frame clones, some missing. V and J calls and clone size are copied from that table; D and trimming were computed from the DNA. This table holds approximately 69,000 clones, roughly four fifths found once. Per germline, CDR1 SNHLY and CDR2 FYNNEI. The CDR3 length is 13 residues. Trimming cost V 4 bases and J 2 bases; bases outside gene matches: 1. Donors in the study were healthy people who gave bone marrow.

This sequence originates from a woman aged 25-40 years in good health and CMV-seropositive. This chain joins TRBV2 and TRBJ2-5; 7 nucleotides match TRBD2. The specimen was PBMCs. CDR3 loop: CASSGGLQETQYF. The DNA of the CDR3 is TGTGCCAGCAGTGGGGGACTACAAGAGACCCAGTACTTC.